This T cell receptor beta chain was identified in a study of T cell repertoires in aging, cancer and after chemotherapy. Rearranged V-D-J TRB sequences were amplified with a mixed TRB-A/B primer pool. From the multiplex PCR reads, TCRdb called clonotypes with MiXCR, one entry per CDR3 protein. The sample has roughly 12,000 distinct CDR3 sequences; 35% are singletons. TCR beta rearrangements were amplified from peripheral blood genomic DNA. The CDR3 spans 16 residues. V shed 6 bases and J shed 11 bases, with 26 bases lying between them. CDR1 is LNHDA, CDR2 SQIVND, per germline (reference sequence). Source material: blood. The rearrangement links TRBV19 to TRBJ1-5, with D unclear. The receptor was derived from a human donor in good health. The donor label of this sample is uncertain. The CDR3 DNA sequence: TGTGCCAGTAGCCACCACCGTGGGCAGGCCCAAAGGACCCAGCATTTT. This codes for CASSHHRGQAQRTQHF.